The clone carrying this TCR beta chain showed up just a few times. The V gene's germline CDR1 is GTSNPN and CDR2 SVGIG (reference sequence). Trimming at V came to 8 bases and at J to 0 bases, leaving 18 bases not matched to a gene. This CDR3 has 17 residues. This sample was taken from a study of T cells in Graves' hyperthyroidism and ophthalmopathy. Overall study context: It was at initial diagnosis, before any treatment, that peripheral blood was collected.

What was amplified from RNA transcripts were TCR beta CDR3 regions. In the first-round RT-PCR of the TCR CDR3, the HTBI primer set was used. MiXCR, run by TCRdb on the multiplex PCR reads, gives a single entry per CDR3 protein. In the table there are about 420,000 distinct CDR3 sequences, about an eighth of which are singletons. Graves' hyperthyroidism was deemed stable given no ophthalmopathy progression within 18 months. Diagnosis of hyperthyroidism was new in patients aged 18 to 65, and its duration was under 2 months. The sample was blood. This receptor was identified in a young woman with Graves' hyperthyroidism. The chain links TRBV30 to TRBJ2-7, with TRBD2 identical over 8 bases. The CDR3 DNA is TGTGCCAGTAGTGCTCAATACGCCGGGACTAGCTCCTACGAGCAGTACTTC. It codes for CASSAQYAGTSSYEQYF.